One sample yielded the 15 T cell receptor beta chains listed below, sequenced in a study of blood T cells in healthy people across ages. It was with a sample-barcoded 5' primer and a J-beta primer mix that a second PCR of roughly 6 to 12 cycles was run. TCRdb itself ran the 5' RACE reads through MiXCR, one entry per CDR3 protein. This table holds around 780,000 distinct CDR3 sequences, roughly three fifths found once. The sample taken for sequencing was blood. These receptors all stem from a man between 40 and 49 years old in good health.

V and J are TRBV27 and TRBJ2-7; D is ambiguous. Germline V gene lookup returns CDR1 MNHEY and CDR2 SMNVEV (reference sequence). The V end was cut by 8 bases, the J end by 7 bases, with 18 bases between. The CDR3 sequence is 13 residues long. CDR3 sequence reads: CASSSRAGFEQYF. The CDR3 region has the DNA TGTGCCAGCTCTTCGAGAGCTGGTTTTGAGCAGTACTTC.

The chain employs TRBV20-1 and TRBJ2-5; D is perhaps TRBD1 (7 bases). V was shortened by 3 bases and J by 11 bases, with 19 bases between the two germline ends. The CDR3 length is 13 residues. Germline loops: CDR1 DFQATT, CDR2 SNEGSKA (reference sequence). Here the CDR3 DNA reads TGCAGTGCTAGCAGGGGGACTTACAATGAGCAGTACTTC. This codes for CSASRGTYNEQYF.

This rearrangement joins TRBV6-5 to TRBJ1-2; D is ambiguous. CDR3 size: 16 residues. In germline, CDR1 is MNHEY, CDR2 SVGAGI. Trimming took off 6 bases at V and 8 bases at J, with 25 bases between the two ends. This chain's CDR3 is CASSLYAKRVGSGYTF. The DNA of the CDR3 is TGTGCCAGCAGCCTCTACGCTAAAAGGGTCGGGTCGGGCTACACCTTC.

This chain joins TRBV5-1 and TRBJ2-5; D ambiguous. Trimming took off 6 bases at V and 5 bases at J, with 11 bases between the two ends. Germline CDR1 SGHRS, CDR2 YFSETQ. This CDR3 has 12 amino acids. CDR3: CASTVVVETQYF. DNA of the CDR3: TGCGCCAGCACGGTAGTGGTCGAGACCCAGTACTTC. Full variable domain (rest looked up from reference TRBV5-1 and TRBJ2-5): KAGVTQTPRYLIKTRGQQVTLSCSPISGHRSVSWYQQTPGQGLQFLFEYFSETQRNKGNFPGRFSGRQFSNSRSEMNVSTLELGDSALYLCASTVVVETQYFGPGTRLLVL.

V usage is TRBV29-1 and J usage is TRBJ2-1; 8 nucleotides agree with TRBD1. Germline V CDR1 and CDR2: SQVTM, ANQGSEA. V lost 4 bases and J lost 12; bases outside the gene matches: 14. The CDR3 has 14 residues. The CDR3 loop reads CSVGLGGSGTGQFF. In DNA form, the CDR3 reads TGCAGCGTTGGGCTCGGTGGTTCCGGGACAGGGCAGTTCTTC.

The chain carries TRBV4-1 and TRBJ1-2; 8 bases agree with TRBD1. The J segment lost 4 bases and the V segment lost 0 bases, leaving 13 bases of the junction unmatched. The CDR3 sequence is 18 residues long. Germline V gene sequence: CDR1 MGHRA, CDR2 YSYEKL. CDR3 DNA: TGCGCCAGCAGCCAAGATCCCGACAGGGGCTATTCCGCCTATGGCTACACCTTC. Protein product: CASSQDPDRGYSAYGYTF.

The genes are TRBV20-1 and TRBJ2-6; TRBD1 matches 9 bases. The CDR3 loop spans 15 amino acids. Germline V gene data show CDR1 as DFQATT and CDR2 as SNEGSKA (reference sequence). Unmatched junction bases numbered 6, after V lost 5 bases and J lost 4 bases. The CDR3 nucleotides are TGCAGTGCTGAACAGGGGGCTGGAGGGGCCAACGTCCTGACTTTC. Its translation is CSAEQGAGGANVLTF.

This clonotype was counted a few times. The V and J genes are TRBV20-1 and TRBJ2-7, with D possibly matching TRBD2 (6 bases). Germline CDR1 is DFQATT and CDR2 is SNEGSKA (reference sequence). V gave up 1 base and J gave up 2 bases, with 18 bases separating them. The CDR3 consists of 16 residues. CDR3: CSARGTSFAGPYEQYF. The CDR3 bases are TGCAGTGCTAGAGGGACATCCTTCGCGGGGCCCTACGAGCAGTACTTC.

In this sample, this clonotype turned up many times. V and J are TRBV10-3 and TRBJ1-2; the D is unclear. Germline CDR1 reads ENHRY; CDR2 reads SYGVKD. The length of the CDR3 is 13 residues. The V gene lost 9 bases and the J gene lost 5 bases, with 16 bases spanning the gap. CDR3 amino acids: CAIFDKARYGYTF. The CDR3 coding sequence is TGTGCCATATTCGACAAGGCCAGATATGGCTACACCTTC.

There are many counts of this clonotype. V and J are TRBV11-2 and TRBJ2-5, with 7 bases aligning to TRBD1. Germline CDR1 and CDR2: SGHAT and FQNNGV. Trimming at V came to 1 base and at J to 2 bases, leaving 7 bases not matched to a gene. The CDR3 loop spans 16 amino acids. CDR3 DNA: TGTGCCAGCAGCTTAGGCGCCGGGACAGAGCAAGAGACCCAGTACTTC. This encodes CASSLGAGTEQETQYF.

CDR3: CSVTLPPGTGAKTDTQYF. The CDR3 DNA sequence: TGCAGCGTTACTCTACCGCCGGGGACAGGGGCCAAGACAGATACGCAGTATTTT. The chain couples TRBV29-1 to TRBJ2-3; 10 bases match TRBD1. The CDR3 runs 18 residues. V gave up 5 bases and J gave up 3 bases; unmatched junction bases: 17. Germline V gives CDR1 SQVTM, CDR2 ANQGSEA.

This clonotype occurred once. The DNA of the CDR3 is TGTGCCATCTCCGCGGACGGGACAGGCGCCTACGAGCAGTACTTC. Residues: CAISADGTGAYEQYF. This chain joins TRBV10-3 and TRBJ2-7; 8 nucleotides agree with TRBD1. The CDR3 sequence is 15 residues long. The germline gives CDR1 ENHRY, CDR2 SYGVKD. Germline trimming cut 8 bases from V and 2 bases from J; bases unmatched to any gene: 11.

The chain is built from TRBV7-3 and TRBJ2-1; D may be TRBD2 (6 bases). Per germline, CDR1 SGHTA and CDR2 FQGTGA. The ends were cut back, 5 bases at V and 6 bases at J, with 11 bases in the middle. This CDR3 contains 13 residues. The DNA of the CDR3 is TGTGCCAGCAGCCCCCCCGGGAGCAATGAGCAGTTCTTC. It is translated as CASSPPGSNEQFF.

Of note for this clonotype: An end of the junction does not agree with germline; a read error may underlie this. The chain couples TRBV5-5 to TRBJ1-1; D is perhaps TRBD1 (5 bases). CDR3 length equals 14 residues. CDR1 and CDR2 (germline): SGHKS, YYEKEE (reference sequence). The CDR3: CASNLEDIDTEAFF. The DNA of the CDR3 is TGTGCCAGCAACTTGGAGGACATAGACACTGAAGCTTTCTTT.

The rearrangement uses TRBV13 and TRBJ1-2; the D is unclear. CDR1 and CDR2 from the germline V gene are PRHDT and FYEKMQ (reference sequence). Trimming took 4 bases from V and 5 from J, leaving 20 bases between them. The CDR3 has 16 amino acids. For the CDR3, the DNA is TGTGCCAGCAGCTCGGACCAGAGCCAGATTTCATATGGCTACACCTTC. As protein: CASSSDQSQISYGYTF.